These T cell receptor beta chains were read from a single sample in a study of cytomegalovirus exposure and HLA in healthy donors. Assay: immunoSEQ multiplex PCR; the TCRdb copy retains only in-frame clones and omits some. The sample has 90,000 to 120,000 clones, around 70% seen once. Sequencing used PBMCs. These receptors originate from a man aged 35 to 55 in good health and CMV-seropositive. Each CDR3 is given with its conserved first and last residue. D genes are given only for firm matches. Clone size is given for some rows only: seen once, a few or many times, or a class if the clone is expanded.

abundance	len	j_gene	v_gene	d_gene	CDR3aa	CDR3nt
-	18	TRBJ2-1	TRBV5-1	TRBD1	CASSSEGLRTGARDEQFF	TGCGCCAGCAGCTCCGAGGGCTTAAGGACAGGGGCTCGCGATGAGCAGTTCTTC
few	14	TRBJ1-1	TRBV7-6	TRBD1	CASSSGQGTLGAFF	TGTGCCAGCAGCTCAGGACAGGGGACACTTGGGGCTTTCTTT
once	14	TRBJ2-1	TRBV9	TRBD2	CASSDGSGRNEQFF	TGTGCCAGCAGCGATGGTAGCGGGAGAAATGAGCAGTTCTTC
-	15	TRBJ1-2	TRBV5-4	TRBD1	CASSSTGQGNYGYTF	TGTGCCAGCAGCTCCACGGGACAGGGGAACTATGGCTACACCTTC
few	15	TRBJ2-1	TRBV4-2	TRBD2	CASSQDSGGYNEQFF	TGTGCCAGCAGCCAAGATAGCGGGGGATACAATGAGCAGTTCTTC
-	13	TRBJ2-7	TRBV11-2	-	CASSQGDGSEQYF	TGTGCCAGCAGTCAAGGAGACGGTTCCGAGCAGTACTTC
-	15	TRBJ2-5	TRBV6-5	-	CASSSSTGTQETQYF	TGTGCCAGCAGTTCCTCCACAGGGACCCAAGAGACCCAGTACTTC
few	13	TRBJ1-1	TRBV30	-	CAWSVQRNTEAFF	TGTGCCTGGAGTGTTCAGCGGAACACTGAAGCTTTCTTT
-	12	TRBJ2-3	TRBV29-1	-	CSAEGYRDTQYF	TGCAGCGCCGAGGGCTATCGAGATACGCAGTATTTT
-	14	TRBJ2-3	TRBV9	-	CASSVDVGPDTQYF	TGTGCCAGCAGCGTAGACGTGGGCCCAGATACGCAGTATTTT
-	16	TRBJ1-3	TRBV13	TRBD1	CASSSRQGRPGNTIYF	TGTGCCAGCAGCTCCCGACAGGGGAGGCCTGGAAACACCATATATTTT
-	13	TRBJ2-3	TRBV7-2	-	CASSLAGADTQYF	TGTGCCAGCAGCTTAGCGGGAGCTGATACGCAGTATTTT
-	15	TRBJ1-1	TRBV5-6	TRBD1	CASSGMGQVDTEAFF	TGTGCCAGCAGCGGGATGGGACAGGTGGACACTGAAGCTTTCTTT
-	17	TRBJ2-1	TRBV28	-	CASSSFGGGSSYNEQFF	TGTGCCAGCAGTTCCTTCGGGGGCGGGAGCTCCTACAATGAGCAGTTCTTC
-	15	TRBJ2-1	TRBV2	TRBD1	CASTLDRGSKYEQFF	TGTGCCAGCACTCTGGACAGGGGGAGTAAGTATGAGCAGTTCTTC
few	12	TRBJ1-1	TRBV30	-	CAWNPLGPEAFF	TGTGCCTGGAACCCCCTTGGGCCTGAAGCTTTCTTT